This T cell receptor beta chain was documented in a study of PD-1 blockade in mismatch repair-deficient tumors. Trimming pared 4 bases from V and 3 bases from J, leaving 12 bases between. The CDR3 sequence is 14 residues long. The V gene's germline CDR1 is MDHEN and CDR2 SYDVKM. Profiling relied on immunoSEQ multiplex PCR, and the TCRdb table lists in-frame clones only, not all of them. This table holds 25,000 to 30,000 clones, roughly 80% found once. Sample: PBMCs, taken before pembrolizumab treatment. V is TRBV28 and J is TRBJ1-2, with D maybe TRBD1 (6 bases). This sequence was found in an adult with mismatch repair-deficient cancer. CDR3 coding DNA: TGTGCCAGCAGTTCCCGGACAGCCTACTATGGCTACACCTTC. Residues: CASSSRTAYYGYTF.